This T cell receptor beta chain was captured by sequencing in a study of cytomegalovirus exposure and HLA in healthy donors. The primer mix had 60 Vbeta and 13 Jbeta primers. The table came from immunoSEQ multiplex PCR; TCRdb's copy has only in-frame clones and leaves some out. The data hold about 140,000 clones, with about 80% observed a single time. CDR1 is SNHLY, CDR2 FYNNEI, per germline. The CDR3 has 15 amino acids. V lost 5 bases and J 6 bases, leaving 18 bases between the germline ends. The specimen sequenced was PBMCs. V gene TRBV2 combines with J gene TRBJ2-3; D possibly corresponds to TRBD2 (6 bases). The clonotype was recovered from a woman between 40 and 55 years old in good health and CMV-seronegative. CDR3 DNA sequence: TGTGCCAGCAGTACGATTCCGGGAGCCGGGGATACGCAGTATTTT. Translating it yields CASSTIPGAGDTQYF.